Included here is one T cell receptor (beta chain) sequence, with context. Method: immunoSEQ multiplex PCR; TCRdb's copy keeps in-frame clones and lacks some. The table records around 160,000 clones, more than 75% of them present only once. This sample is part of a study of cytotoxic CD8 clonotypes in ibrutinib-treated CLL. This CDR3 has 15 residues. Germline CDR1 reads MNHNS; CDR2 reads SASEGT. The V gene end was trimmed by 8 bases and the J gene end by 0 bases; junction bases not matched to a gene: 10. V is TRBV6-1 and J is TRBJ2-7; 7 bases are shared with TRBD1. This TCR came from a human donor with chronic lymphocytic leukemia. The sample was PBMCs, taken after 12 months of ibrutinib treatment. CDR3 sequence reads: CASGSPGQSSYEQYF. The CDR3 coding sequence is TGTGCCAGCGGCAGCCCGGGACAGAGCTCCTACGAGCAGTACTTC.